The subject of this entry is one T cell receptor (beta chain). This sample was taken from a study of shared clonotypes between healthy human individuals. Here immunoSEQ multiplex PCR was the method, and the copy in TCRdb shows in-frame clones only, minus some. The data contain about 1 million clones, approximately 70% of them singletons. Germline CDR1 reads SGHTA; CDR2 reads FQGNSA. The CDR3 length is 12 residues. The V end lost 1 base, the J end lost 8 bases, and 7 bases lay between the germline ends. The sequenced sample was memory CD4+ T cells sorted from blood. Sample subset: CD45RA-negative fraction. This chain joins TRBV7-2 and TRBJ2-3, with D unclear. The sequence was obtained from a man younger than 35 in good health. CDR3 in amino acids: CASSLVGGTQYF. CDR3 nucleotide sequence: TGTGCCAGCAGCTTAGTTGGTGGTACGCAGTATTTT.